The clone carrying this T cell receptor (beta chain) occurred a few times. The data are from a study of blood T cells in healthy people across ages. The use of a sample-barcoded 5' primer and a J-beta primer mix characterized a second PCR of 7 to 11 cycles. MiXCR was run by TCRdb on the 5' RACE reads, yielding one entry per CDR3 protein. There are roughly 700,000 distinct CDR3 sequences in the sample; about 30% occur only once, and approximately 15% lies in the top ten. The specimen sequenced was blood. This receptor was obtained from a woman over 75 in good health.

CDR3 sequence (DNA): TGTGCCTGGAGAGACAGTCTTAGCAATCAGCCCCAGCATTTT. It encodes CAWRDSLSNQPQHF. V and J are TRBV30 and TRBJ1-5; D is possibly TRBD1 (5 bases). This CDR3 contains 14 residues. Trimming removed 3 bases at V and 0 bases at J, with 9 bases between. Looked up from germline, CDR1 is GTSNPN and CDR2 is SVGIG (reference sequence).